The 14 T cell receptor beta chains presented below share a single source sample, sequenced in a study of blood T cells in healthy people across ages (dated by TCRdb to the mid-2010s). The library was obtained by 5' RACE. These reads were obtained on an Illumina HiSeq 2500. A second PCR of about 6 to 11 cycles was run with a J-beta primer mix and a sample-barcoded 5' primer. TCRdb handled the public reads itself, with Q25 trimming in fastp and clone calling in MiXCR, and kept productive beta chains. Under each unique CDR3 protein, matching rows form one entry showing the most common genes and DNA. Present in this sample are around 1,000,000 distinct CDR3 sequences, under 30% of which were seen just once. The leading ten clones occupy approximately 0.75% of the sample. Separately, the same data were catalogued under a study of T cells of mothers and their children.

The specimen was blood. Receptors originate from a girl aged 2-10 years in good health.

This clonotype was picked up a small number of times. This sequence joins TRBV4-3 and TRBJ2-5; D is unclear. Trimming shortened V by 4 bases and J by 1 base, and 13 bases separated the two germline ends. The germline CDR1 and CDR2 sequences are LGHNA and YSLEER. CDR3 length: 15 amino acids. CDR3: CASSRGPMIQETQYF. In DNA form, the CDR3 reads TGCGCCAGCAGCCGCGGACCGATGATCCAAGAGACCCAGTACTTC.

The chain uses TRBV5-6 and TRBJ2-2; possibly TRBD1 for D (6 bases). V was shortened by 2 bases and J by 2 bases, with 13 bases between the two germline ends. Germline CDR1 SGHDT, CDR2 YYEEEE. This CDR3 contains 16 residues. In nucleotides, the CDR3 is TGTGCCAGCAGCTTTTTTGGGGGCGTCAACACCGGGGAGCTGTTTTTT. Amino acids: CASSFFGGVNTGELFF.

This clonotype was counted between two and nine times. The chain uses TRBV28 and TRBJ2-2; the D gene is possibly TRBD1 (6 bases). V was shortened by 5 bases and J by 5 bases, with 12 bases between the two germline ends. This CDR3 has 14 residues. The V gene's germline CDR1 is MDHEN and CDR2 SYDVKM. CDR3 in DNA: TGTGCCAGCAGTCGGACAGTTAGGACCGGGGAGCTGTTTTTT. Residues: CASSRTVRTGELFF.

The DNA of the CDR3 is TGCAGCGTTAACCCTGAGGGGCTCCCCTGGTGGGCTTTCTTT. Protein product: CSVNPEGLPWWAFF. The chain has TRBV29-1 and TRBJ1-1; the D gene is possibly TRBD1 (5 bases). Trimming took off 5 bases at V and 11 bases at J, with 24 bases between the two ends. Germline assignment: CDR1 SQVTM and CDR2 ANQGSEA. The CDR3 extends over 14 amino acids.

The sample holds a few counts of this clonotype. The chain joins TRBV11-2 to TRBJ2-4, with D possibly being TRBD1 or TRBD2 (5 bases each). Between the trimmed V and J ends, which lost 2 bases and 2 bases, there was a span of 16 bases. The germline V gene has CDR1 SGHAT and CDR2 FQNNGV. The CDR3 has 17 amino acids. The CDR3 DNA sequence: TGTGCCAGCAGCTTATTCGTAGGGGAGATAACCAAAAACATTCAGTACTTC. This gives the protein CASSLFVGEITKNIQYF.

The rearrangement uses TRBV7-8 and TRBJ2-5; D may be TRBD1 (6 bases). The J call may be wrong; the DNA end is better matched by TRBJ2-7. The germline V gene has CDR1 SGHVS and CDR2 FQNEAQ. There are 15 residues in the CDR3. CDR3 region: CASSKSGTPSYEQYF. CDR3 DNA: TGTGCCAGCAGCAAATCCGGGACACCCTCCTACGAGCAGTACTTC.

The CDR3 bases are TGTGCCAGCAGCTTCGTCGTAGATACCTACGAGCAGTACTTC. It encodes CASSFVVDTYEQYF. The chain couples TRBV5-5 to TRBJ2-7; no clear D. This CDR3 is 14 amino acids long. Trimming cost V 2 bases and J 2 bases, with 11 bases left between them. Germline values: CDR1 SGHKS, CDR2 YYEKEE (reference sequence).

This clonotype was picked up a small number of times. The chain combines TRBV28 with TRBJ2-6, with D unresolved. Per the germline V gene, CDR1 is MDHEN and CDR2 is SYDVKM. V dropped 6 bases and J dropped 6 bases, with 12 bases sitting between them. This CDR3 has 14 residues. The CDR3 DNA sequence: TGTGCCAGCAGCTACCTCGTGGTGGCCAACGTCCTGACTTTC. Amino acids: CASSYLVVANVLTF.

The table lists this clonotype with a few counts. The CDR3 region is CASSQDFRDQPQHF. DNA for the CDR3: TGTGCCAGCAGCCAAGACTTCCGGGATCAGCCCCAGCATTTT. V and J are TRBV3-1 and TRBJ1-5; D is undetermined. Trimming removed 0 bases from V and 5 bases from J, with 8 bases in between. CDR1 is LGHDT, CDR2 YNNKEL, per germline (reference sequence). The CDR3 is 14 amino acids.

This clonotype was observed many times. The CDR3 nucleotides are TGTGCCAGCAGTGACAGGAGTGAAGCTTTCTTT. Translation gives CASSDRSEAFF. The gene calls are TRBV25-1 and TRBJ1-1; no clear D gene. Looked up from germline, CDR1 is MGHDK and CDR2 is SYGVNS. This CDR3 is built from 11 residues. V lost 3 bases, J lost 7 bases, and 6 bases lay in between.

The chain recombines TRBV20-1 with TRBJ1-4; 9 nucleotides match TRBD1. V shed 5 bases and J 7 bases; nucleotides not matched to a gene: 8. The germline V gene encodes CDR1 DFQATT and CDR2 SNEGSKA (reference sequence). This CDR3 region has 14 residues. For the CDR3, the DNA is TGCAGTGCTCAATTACAGGGGGCGATTGAAAAACTGTTTTTT. This gives the protein CSAQLQGAIEKLFF.

In regard to this clonotype: The junction shows a germline mismatch at one end, possibly a read error. V is TRBV3-1 and J is TRBJ2-5; D is unclear. There are 15 residues in the CDR3. The germline V gene encodes CDR1 LGHDT and CDR2 YNNKEL (reference sequence). CDR3 region: CASSHPDRDQEAQYF. CDR3 DNA sequence: TGTGCCAGCAGCCACCCCGATAGGGATCAAGAGGCCCAGTACTTC.

This clonotype was detected only a few times. The rearrangement links TRBV2 to TRBJ2-7; D gene ambiguous. With 8 bases removed from V and 0 bases from J, the gap between germline ends came to 14 bases. CDR3 length: 14 amino acids. Looked up from germline, CDR1 is SNHLY and CDR2 is FYNNEI. CDR3 in DNA: TGTGCCAGCCGAGGCCTCACCAGCTCCTACGAGCAGTACTTC. Protein product: CASRGLTSSYEQYF.

This clonotype was found a few times. The chain joins TRBV12-5 to TRBJ2-7, with D maybe TRBD2 (6 bases). The CDR3 is 15 amino acids. In germline, CDR1 is LGHNT, CDR2 FRNRAP. The ends were cut back, 1 base at V and 2 bases at J, with 12 bases in the middle. The CDR3 loop is CASGLDGGLTYEQYF. The CDR3 region has the DNA TGTGCTAGTGGTTTGGATGGAGGGCTTACCTACGAGCAGTACTTC. Complete variable domain (other parts from reference TRBV12-5 and TRBJ2-7): DARVTQTPRHKVTEMGQEVTMRCQPILGHNTVFWYRQTMMQGLELLAYFRNRAPLDDSGMPKDRFSAEMPDATLATLKIQPSEPRDSAVYFCASGLDGGLTYEQYFGPGTRLTVT.